The 20 T cell receptor beta chains presented below share a single source sample, sequenced in a study of beta chain features in type 1 diabetes. Expressed TCRB transcripts were sequenced because the isolated RNA had all been reverse transcribed beforehand. Libraries were prepared by immunoSEQ multiplex PCR; TCRdb keeps only in-frame clonotypes and omits some of them. The table has approximately 380,000 clones, more than 12% seen once. Sequences were obtained from naive CD4+ T cells from blood. All receptors come from a woman aged 18-29 years in good health.

V usage is TRBV5-1 and J usage is TRBJ2-5, with TRBD1 matching over 7 bases. V was pared by 2 bases and J by 0 bases, with 1 base of the junction left unmatched. CDR3 length: 14 amino acids. Germline V CDR1 and CDR2: SGHRS, YFSETQ. CDR3 amino acids: CASSLDRDQETQYF. Here the CDR3 DNA reads TGCGCCAGCAGCTTAGACAGGGACCAAGAGACCCAGTACTTC. Supplemented by reference TRBV5-1 and TRBJ2-5, the full variable domain reads KAGVTQTPRYLIKTRGQQVTLSCSPISGHRSVSWYQQTPGQGLQFLFEYFSETQRNKGNFPGRFSGRQFSNSRSEMNVSTLELGDSALYLCASSLDRDQETQYFGPGTRLLVL.

This clone turned up a few times. The rearrangement uses TRBV30 and TRBJ1-2, with D unresolved. V was shortened by 3 bases and J by 6 bases, with 11 bases between the two germline ends. In germline, CDR1 is GTSNPN, CDR2 SVGIG (reference sequence). The CDR3 has 12 residues. CDR3 loop: CAWSRLDHGYTF. In DNA, the CDR3 is TGTGCCTGGAGCAGGCTTGACCATGGCTACACCTTC.

This clone was found a few times. The chain carries TRBV30 and TRBJ2-1; a weak D match, TRBD2 (6 bases). V was cut by 0 bases and J by 5 bases, with 17 bases left in between. The CDR3 length is 16 residues. Germline lookup yields CDR1 GTSNPN and CDR2 SVGIG (reference sequence). The CDR3 DNA reads as TGTGCCTGGAGTGTAGGTAGCGGACTAATCAACAATGAGCAGTTCTTC. Its translation is CAWSVGSGLINNEQFF.

About this clone: The same CDR3 is also encoded by other DNA sequences in this sample. The chain's CDR3 is CAWSPTGGGNTIYF. As DNA, the CDR3 is TGTGCCTGGAGTCCTACAGGGGGAGGAAACACCATATATTTT. The gene calls are TRBV30 and TRBJ1-3; TRBD1 agrees at 8 bases. V shed 2 bases, J shed 4 bases, and the junction held 4 bases outside the gene matches. Germline assignment: CDR1 GTSNPN and CDR2 SVGIG (reference sequence). This CDR3 region has 14 residues.

This clone was seen a few times. The chain joins TRBV15 to TRBJ2-2, with no clear D. Deletions cut 0 bases from V and 4 bases from J, with 9 bases between. The CDR3 contains 15 residues. The V gene's germline CDR1 is LNHNV and CDR2 YYDKDF (reference sequence). CDR3 nucleotide sequence: TGTGCCACCAGCAGAGATCGCCCGGGCACCGGGGAGCTGTTTTTT. This codes for CATSRDRPGTGELFF.

This clone was counted only a few times. The V and J genes are TRBV4-3 and TRBJ2-3, with D perhaps matching TRBD2 (5 bases). CDR1 is LGHNA, CDR2 YSLEER, per germline. V gave up 2 bases and J gave up 0 bases, with 9 bases separating them. The CDR3 consists of 15 residues. The CDR3: CASSQTRVSTDTQYF. For the CDR3, the DNA is TGCGCCAGCAGCCAAACTAGGGTTAGCACAGATACGCAGTATTTT.

The rearrangement joins TRBV7-6 to TRBJ1-1, with D unresolved. Germline-derived CDR1 and CDR2 are SGHVS and FNYEAQ. Trimming took 1 base from V and 5 from J, leaving 8 bases between them. The CDR3 extends over 13 amino acids. The CDR3 DNA reads TGTGCCAGCAGCTTAGTCAGTTTGACTGAAGCTTTCTTT. The encoded protein is CASSLVSLTEAFF. The full variable domain, in which reference TRBV7-6 and TRBJ1-1 provide the parts outside the CDR3, is GAGVSQSPRYKVTKRGQDVALRCDPISGHVSLYWYRQALGQGPEFLTYFNYEAQQDKSGLPNDRFSAERPEGSISTLTIQRTEQRDSAMYRCASSLVSLTEAFFGQGTRLTVV.

This chain uses TRBV6-6 with TRBJ2-3; D call uncertain. CDR1 and CDR2 from the germline V gene are MNHNY and SVGAGI (reference sequence). The CDR3 has 13 amino acids. V was clipped by 7 bases and J by 3 bases, with 11 bases between them. The CDR3 coding sequence is TGTGCCAGCATTCCCGGAGAGACAGATACGCAGTATTTT. It translates to CASIPGETDTQYF.

In this sample, this clone turned up a few times. This rearrangement joins TRBV7-9 to TRBJ2-1, with a tentative D call TRBD2 (6 bases). Germline V lookup: CDR1 SEHNR, CDR2 FQNEAQ (reference sequence). V dropped 5 bases and J dropped 3 bases, with 14 bases sitting between them. The CDR3 loop spans 15 amino acids. CDR3 sequence (DNA): TGTGCCAGCAGCCCCTCAGGGAGGAACTACAATGAGCAGTTCTTC. Its translation is CASSPSGRNYNEQFF.

The chain recombines TRBV2 with TRBJ2-7; 8 nucleotides agree with TRBD1. The V and J ends lost 4 bases and 4 bases, in that order; junction bases with no gene match: 3. Germline V gene data show CDR1 as SNHLY and CDR2 as FYNNEI. CDR3 length: 13 residues. The CDR3 loop reads CASSVQGAYEQYF. The CDR3 DNA is TGTGCCAGCAGTGTCCAGGGGGCGTACGAGCAGTACTTC. The full variable domain, rest sourced from reference TRBV2 and TRBJ2-7, is EPEVTQTPSHQVTQMGQEVILRCVPISNHLYFYWYRQILGQKVEFLVSFYNNEISEKSEIFDDQFSVERPDGSNFTLKIRSTKLEDSAMYFCASSVQGAYEQYFGPGTRLTVT.

The chain employs TRBV7-9 and TRBJ2-3, with 7 bases that match TRBD1. V gave up 4 bases and J gave up 2 bases; unmatched junction bases: 6. This CDR3 is built from 15 residues. Germline V gene sequence: CDR1 SEHNR, CDR2 FQNEAQ (reference sequence). CDR3: CASSSTGQTTDTQYF. The DNA of the CDR3 is TGTGCCAGCAGCTCAACGGGACAGACCACAGATACGCAGTATTTT.

This clone came up a few times. Other DNA variants within this sample encode the same CDR3. This rearrangement joins TRBV30 to TRBJ1-1, with D possibly matching TRBD1 (6 bases). The germline V gene encodes CDR1 GTSNPN and CDR2 SVGIG (reference sequence). The CDR3 contains 13 residues. The V gene lost 2 bases and the J gene lost 5 bases, with 12 bases spanning the gap. The CDR3 nucleotides are TGTGCCTGGAGTCCGGGGGGCAGGACTGAAGCTTTCTTT. It yields the protein CAWSPGGRTEAFF.

The chain uses TRBV28 and TRBJ2-3, with TRBD2 identical over 14 bases. The CDR3 is 17 residues long. V was pared by 5 bases and J by 1 base, with 5 bases of the junction left unmatched. Germline CDR1 is MDHEN and CDR2 is SYDVKM. CDR3 DNA: TGTGCCAGCAGTATCGGACTAGCGGGAGGACGCACAGATACGCAGTATTTT. It yields the protein CASSIGLAGGRTDTQYF.

V usage is TRBV7-9 and J usage is TRBJ2-3; D gene uncertain. V was shortened by 2 bases and J by 2 bases, with 8 bases between the two germline ends. This CDR3 comprises 14 residues. CDR1 and CDR2 from the germline V gene are SEHNR and FQNEAQ (reference sequence). CDR3 nucleotides: TGTGCCAGCAGCTTAATCGAGCCCACAGATACGCAGTATTTT. It is translated as CASSLIEPTDTQYF.

This clone showed up just a few times. The chain combines TRBV5-1 with TRBJ2-7, with D possibly TRBD2 on 7 matching bases. The CDR3 extends over 13 amino acids. V was trimmed by 3 bases and J by 5 bases, leaving 12 bases between them. Germline CDR1 and CDR2: SGHRS and YFSETQ. The CDR3, as DNA: TGCGCCAGCAGCTGGGGGGGCGTCGACGAGCAGTACTTC. Protein sequence: CASSWGGVDEQYF. Variable domain in full (rest from reference TRBV5-1 and TRBJ2-7): KAGVTQTPRYLIKTRGQQVTLSCSPISGHRSVSWYQQTPGQGLQFLFEYFSETQRNKGNFPGRFSGRQFSNSRSEMNVSTLELGDSALYLCASSWGGVDEQYFGPGTRLTVT.

This clone was detected a few times. This sequence joins TRBV28 and TRBJ2-7; 8 bases are a match to TRBD2. J lost 3 bases, V lost 5 bases, and 9 bases had no gene match. Germline V gives CDR1 MDHEN, CDR2 SYDVKM. The length of the CDR3 is 15 residues. The CDR3 DNA reads as TGTGCCAGCAGTAATTTAGCGGGGATGGACTACGAGCAGTACTTC. It translates to CASSNLAGMDYEQYF.

J is TRBJ2-1 and V is TRBV5-1, with D maybe TRBD2 (6 bases). The length of the CDR3 is 13 residues. Germline-derived CDR1 and CDR2 are SGHRS and YFSETQ. V was trimmed by 5 bases and J by 4 bases, leaving 10 bases between them. The CDR3 spells CASSLARYNEQFF. Here the CDR3 DNA reads TGCGCCAGCAGTCTAGCGCGTTACAATGAGCAGTTCTTC.

The chain couples TRBV2 to TRBJ2-5; perhaps TRBD1 as D (6 bases). Germline lookup yields CDR1 SNHLY and CDR2 FYNNEI. V lost 10 bases and J lost 5, with 14 bases in between. The CDR3 consists of 12 residues. CDR3: CAIKTGIETQYF. Written as DNA, the CDR3 is TGTGCCATCAAGACAGGAATCGAGACCCAGTACTTC.

This chain joins TRBV4-1 and TRBJ2-5; D perhaps matches TRBD2 (6 bases). The CDR3 runs to 18 residues. Germline V gene sequence: CDR1 MGHRA, CDR2 YSYEKL. Trimming took 1 base from V and 2 from J, leaving 20 bases between them. The CDR3 nucleotides are TGCGCCAGCAGCCAAGGGCCGGCGCGGGGAGAGAGGCAAGAGACCCAGTACTTC. Its protein product is CASSQGPARGERQETQYF.

The chain carries TRBV15 and TRBJ1-1; no definite D call. The V gene lost 7 bases and the J gene lost 7 bases, with 19 bases spanning the gap. The CDR3 covers 14 residues. The V gene's germline CDR1 is LNHNV and CDR2 YYDKDF (reference sequence). CDR3 DNA: TGTGCCACCACAATTGAGCGGGTTAGAAGTGAAGCTTTCTTT. As protein: CATTIERVRSEAFF.